The T cell receptor beta chain under discussion was sequenced for a study of T cells in Graves' hyperthyroidism and ophthalmopathy. Study-wide points: From stable hyperthyroidism, ophthalmopathy was separated by a 13 V-J model.

As for this clonotype: What it binds is unknown.

The CDR3 has 13 residues. V lost 2 bases and J lost 7, with 12 bases in between. Germline V gene sequence: CDR1 SGHVS, CDR2 FNYEAQ. A Clinical Activity Score of at least 3, a NOSPECS grade of at least 4 and a duration under 3 months were recorded in the ophthalmopathy patients. It was uncontrolled infection, other autoimmune disease, pregnancy or lactation that excluded patients. Amplification targeted TCR beta CDR3 regions from RNA transcripts. The primer set for the first-round RT-PCR of the TCR CDR3 was HTBI. TCRdb re-analysed the multiplex PCR reads in MiXCR, keeping a single row per CDR3 protein. Here the sample spans approximately 600,000 distinct CDR3 sequences, over 12% being singletons.

The sequence was obtained from a woman younger than 30 with Graves' ophthalmopathy. The sample taken for sequencing was blood. J is TRBJ2-7 and V is TRBV7-6; D is unclear. This CDR3 reads CASSLSFEREQYF. The CDR3 DNA is TGTGCCAGCAGCTTAAGCTTTGAAAGGGAGCAGTACTTC.